Listed here are 26 T cell receptor beta chains from one sample, sequenced in a study of tumor and adjacent non-tumor tissue in lung cancer. No cell sorting was done before RNA was extracted from the tissue. More than 3 cm separated this lung sample from the edge of the tumor. TCRbeta libraries were built with three rounds of nested PCR, modified from ARM-PCR. TCRdb redid the calling of the multiplex PCR reads with MiXCR, one entry per CDR3 protein. The sample has roughly 82,000 distinct CDR3 sequences, 65% to 80% seen once; the top ten hold about a fifth. Sequenced material: distant non-tumor lung tissue. The receptors come from a woman between 50 and 59 years old with non-small cell lung cancer.

This chain connects TRBV11-2 to TRBJ2-1; D remains ambiguous. The CDR3 covers 12 residues. Germline CDR1 SGHAT, CDR2 FQNNGV. The V gene lost 6 bases and the J gene lost 15 bases, with 18 bases spanning the gap. CDR3 sequence reads: CASSSSYLYLFF. The CDR3 DNA sequence: TGTGCCAGCAGTTCCTCGTACTTGTATCTGTTCTTC.

The table lists this clonotype with a few counts. A much larger clonotype is one base distant, so this may be a read error. The chain is built from TRBV20-1 and TRBJ2-3, with TRBD2 matching over 9 bases. The V gene's germline CDR1 is DFQATT and CDR2 SNEGSKA (reference sequence). The CDR3 consists of 15 residues. This chain's CDR3 is CSAKRAGGSTETQYF. CDR3 DNA sequence: TGCAGTGCTAAAAGGGCGGGAGGGAGCACAGAAACGCAGTATTTT.

Details on this clonotype: This may stem from a read error, because a much larger clone lies one nucleotide away. The CDR3 DNA follows: TGTGCCAGCAGTCACGGGAGTGGGGCGGGAGTCGGTGAGACCCAGAACTTC. Protein product: CASSHGSGAGVGETQNF. V and J are TRBV28 and TRBJ2-5; TRBD2 aligns across 7 bases. Per germline, CDR1 MDHEN and CDR2 SYDVKM. There are 17 residues in the CDR3.

The chain couples TRBV10-3 to TRBJ2-5, with 9 bases identical to TRBD2. This CDR3 region has 13 residues. The germline gives CDR1 ENHRY, CDR2 SYGVKD. With V trimmed by 7 bases and J by 5 bases, 5 bases remained unmatched. CDR3 sequence reads: CAIMRGRVETQYF. CDR3 sequence (DNA): TGTGCCATCATGCGCGGGAGGGTGGAGACCCAGTACTTC.

The chain links TRBV7-9 to TRBJ2-3; D is perhaps TRBD2 (6 bases). Germline V gene data show CDR1 as SEHNR and CDR2 as FQNEAQ (reference sequence). V was pared by 7 bases and J by 11 bases, with 22 bases between. The CDR3 contains 14 residues. Here the CDR3 DNA reads TGTGCCAGCACCCCCTCCGGGAGCACAAATATGCAGTATTTT. This gives the protein CASTPSGSTNMQYF.

The rearrangement links TRBV6-5 to TRBJ1-3, with a weak D call TRBD1 (5 bases). Trimming took off 6 bases at V and 0 bases at J, with 24 bases between the two ends. The V gene's germline CDR1 is MNHEY and CDR2 SVGAGI. The CDR3 runs to 19 residues. The DNA of the CDR3 is TGTGCCAGCAGCCGGGGACTAATCCCATCTTGGAGCTCTGGAAACACCATATATTTT. This codes for CASSRGLIPSWSSGNTIYF.

This clonotype was recorded at least ten times. This chain links TRBV28 with TRBJ2-7; D remains unclear. This CDR3 has 13 amino acids. The germline V gene encodes CDR1 MDHEN and CDR2 SYDVKM. V was pared by 3 bases and J by 2 bases, with 8 bases between. CDR3 amino acids: CASSFLNAYEQYF. The DNA for the CDR3 is TGTGCCAGCAGTTTCCTGAATGCCTACGAGCAGTACTTC.

The V gene is TRBV6-2 or TRBV6-3, the J gene TRBJ2-7, with TRBD1 identical over 10 bases. Germline V gene data show CDR1 as MNHEY and CDR2 as SVGEGT. V lost 8 bases, J lost 5 bases, and 6 bases stayed unmatched. CDR3 length: 13 residues. The CDR3 loop reads CASDDRGHHEQYF. The CDR3 DNA reads as TGTGCCAGCGATGACAGGGGGCACCACGAGCAGTACTTC.

The sample holds many counts of this clonotype. The CDR3 DNA sequence: TGTGCCAGCAGTTTAAGCGCCATTGGAGAGACCCAGTACTTC. Translation: CASSLSAIGETQYF. This chain connects TRBV12-3 or TRBV12-4 to TRBJ2-5; the D is unclear. Trimming took off 2 bases at V and 4 bases at J, with 11 bases between the two ends. The CDR3 sequence is 14 residues long.

This clonotype was seen just once. This likely comes from a read error, as the CDR3 has no conserved phenylalanine or tryptophan at its end. This chain uses TRBV6-5 with TRBJ2-1; perhaps TRBD2 as D (6 bases). The germline CDR1 and CDR2 sequences are MNHEY and SVGAGI. The CDR3 is made up of 15 amino acids. With 2 bases removed from V and 3 bases from J, the gap between germline ends came to 11 bases. CDR3 DNA: TGTGCCAGCAGTTACAGTCCTAGCGTCTACAATGAGCAGTTCTCG. This codes for CASSYSPSVYNEQFS.

V is TRBV29-1 and J is TRBJ2-1; no firm D call. Per the germline V gene, CDR1 is SQVTM and CDR2 is ANQGSEA. This CDR3 is built from 12 residues. Trimming cost V 3 bases and J 3 bases, with 6 bases left between them. CDR3 sequence reads: CSVDTDYNEQFF. CDR3 DNA sequence: TGCAGCGTTGATACGGACTACAATGAGCAGTTCTTC.

Turning to this clonotype: The CDR3 ends on some other residue instead of the conserved phenylalanine or tryptophan, so this is likely a read error. The chain's CDR3 is CSVEIGAGETQYY. For the CDR3, the DNA is TGCAGCGTTGAAATTGGGGCAGGAGAGACCCAGTACTAC. This chain links TRBV29-1 with TRBJ2-5; tentative D call: TRBD1 (5 bases). Germline values: CDR1 SQVTM, CDR2 ANQGSEA. The germline V and J ends were trimmed by 2 bases and 4 bases, with 11 bases remaining between them. CDR3 length: 13 amino acids.

In regard to this clonotype: Sequence at one end of the junction differs from germline and may be a read error. The chain employs TRBV28 and TRBJ2-7, with a possible D match to TRBD1 (5 bases). Germline CDR1 MDHEN, CDR2 SYDVKM. The CDR3 is made up of 13 amino acids. The CDR3: CGSIITGSYEQYF. The CDR3 bases are TGTGGCAGCATCATCACAGGCTCCTACGAGCAGTACTTC.

This clonotype was observed a handful of times. One base away lies a much larger clone, so this may be a sequencing read error. The genes are TRBV24-1 and TRBJ1-5; D remains unclear. The CDR3 is made up of 14 amino acids. Trimming took off 4 bases at V and 5 bases at J, with 11 bases between the two ends. Germline V CDR1 and CDR2: KGHDR, SFDVKD. For the CDR3, the DNA is TGTGCCACCAGTGACTCAAGGCGGGATCAGCCCCAGCATTTT. It is translated as CATSDSRRDQPQHF.

This clonotype counts as medium-sized. The rearrangement uses TRBV11-1 and TRBJ2-1; D call uncertain. V was pared by 2 bases and J by 8 bases, with 13 bases between. The CDR3 runs 14 residues. Germline loops: CDR1 SGHAT, CDR2 FQDESV (reference sequence). As DNA, the CDR3 is TGTGCCAGCAGCTTAAGCTTATTCGGAGATGAGCAGTTCTTC. Its protein product is CASSLSLFGDEQFF.

This clonotype was found a few times. Germline is not matched at one junction end, which may reflect a read error. The V and J genes are TRBV11-2 and TRBJ2-5, with 8 bases aligning to TRBD2. The CDR3 loop spans 16 amino acids. Germline V gene sequence: CDR1 SGHAT, CDR2 FQNNGV. CDR3 sequence reads: CASSLSTSGNRETQYF. In nucleotides, the CDR3 is TGTGCCAGCAGCTTGTCTACTAGCGGAAACCGAGAGACCCAGTATTTC.

In this sample, this clonotype turned up a few times. In this CDR3 the conserved last residue, phenylalanine or tryptophan, is missing, so a read error is likely. V is TRBV6-6 and J is TRBJ2-1; tentative D call: TRBD2 (5 bases). V lost 4 bases and J lost 9, with 16 bases in between. This CDR3 comprises 14 residues. Looked up from germline, CDR1 is MNHNY and CDR2 is SVGAGI (reference sequence). The CDR3 DNA is TGTGCCAGCAGTTTTTTGACCAGTGGGAGTGAGCAGTTCATC. Its translation is CASSFLTSGSEQFI.

In DNA, the CDR3 is TGTGCCCACAGTTACTCTTGGGGGAACTACGAGCAGTACTTC. It translates to CAHSYSWGNYEQYF. The rearrangement joins TRBV6-5 to TRBJ2-7; the D call may be TRBD1 or TRBD2 (5 bases each). The V end lost 11 bases, the J end lost 3 bases, and 20 bases lay between the germline ends. Germline loops: CDR1 MNHEY, CDR2 SVGAGI. The CDR3 covers 14 residues.

Of note for this clonotype: A much larger clone lies a single base off, so this may be a read error. This sequence joins TRBV28 and TRBJ2-3; 7 bases agree with TRBD1. V was clipped by 6 bases and J by 2 bases; unmatched bases: 8. The CDR3 runs to 15 residues. Germline lookup yields CDR1 MDHEN and CDR2 SYDVKM. As DNA, the CDR3 is TGTGCCAGCAGGGAAGGGGGCACCACCACAGATACGCAGTATTTT. This codes for CASREGGTTTDTQYF.

Concerning this clonotype itself: A much larger clone differs from this one at a single base, so this may be a read error. This chain uses TRBV7-9 with TRBJ1-3; no reliable D call. The CDR3 totals 12 residues. The germline V gene encodes CDR1 SEHNR and CDR2 FQNEAQ (reference sequence). The CDR3 region has the DNA TGTGCCAGCAGCCTCCCTGGAATCACCATATATTTT. Translating it yields CASSLPGITIYF. The full variable domain, completed using reference TRBV7-9 and TRBJ1-3, is DTGVSQNPRHKITKRGQNVTFRCDPISEHNRLYWYRQTLGQGPEFLTYFQNEAQLEKSRLLSDRFSAERPKGSFSTLEIQRTEQGDSAMYLCASSLPGITIYFGEGSWLTVV.

This clonotype was observed at least ten times. The J gene is TRBJ2-1, the V gene TRBV28, with D possibly being TRBD1 or TRBD2 (5 bases each). From germline, CDR1 is MDHEN and CDR2 SYDVKM. The V end lost 8 bases, the J end lost 11 bases, and 22 bases lay between the germline ends. This CDR3 region has 14 residues. The CDR3 here is CASAFIARGGKQFF. The CDR3 bases are TGTGCCAGCGCCTTTATCGCGAGGGGTGGGAAGCAGTTCTTC.

In regard to this clonotype: The junction departs from germline at one end; a sequencing error may be responsible. The gene calls are TRBV7-8 and TRBJ2-7; 7 bases line up with TRBD1. Germline V gives CDR1 SGHVS, CDR2 FQNEAQ. The CDR3 runs to 14 residues. This CDR3 reads CASSLNRGDYKQYF. DNA of the CDR3: TGTGCCAGCAGCCTAAACAGGGGTGACTACAAGCAGTACTTC.

On this clonotype itself: It may be a read error: a sequence one base away is much more abundant. The chain employs TRBV18 and TRBJ2-1; no clear D. The CDR3 runs 14 residues. V lost 1 base and J lost 14, with 18 bases in between. Germline lookup yields CDR1 KGHSH and CDR2 LQKENI. The CDR3 here is CASSPHPKWSVEFF. Here the CDR3 DNA reads TGTGCCAGCTCACCACACCCTAAGTGGTCGGTAGAGTTCTTC.

Worth noting for this clonotype: The junction departs from germline at one end; a sequencing error may be responsible. This chain uses TRBV10-2 with TRBJ2-7, with D unresolved. The CDR3 sequence is 12 residues long. CDR1 and CDR2 from the germline V gene are WSHSY and SAAADI. Written as DNA, the CDR3 is TGCGCCAGCAGGGGTGACCCCTATGAGCAGTACTTC. This sequence encodes CASRGDPYEQYF.

J is TRBJ2-7 and V is TRBV11-2; D is undetermined. This CDR3 is 11 amino acids long. Germline CDR1 reads SGHAT; CDR2 reads FQNNGV. V dropped 3 bases and J dropped 6 bases, with 6 bases sitting between them. CDR3 DNA sequence: TGTGCCAGCAGCTTTTCTTTCGAGCAGTACTTC. This translates into CASSFSFEQYF.

By share, this clonotype ranks as large. This chain joins TRBV12-3 or TRBV12-4 and TRBJ1-5; D not certain. The CDR3 contains 14 residues. V lost 1 base to trimming and J lost 0 bases, with 4 bases between them. CDR3 sequence reads: CASSLVDSNQPQHF. The CDR3 nucleotides are TGTGCCAGCAGTTTAGTGGATAGCAATCAGCCCCAGCATTTT.